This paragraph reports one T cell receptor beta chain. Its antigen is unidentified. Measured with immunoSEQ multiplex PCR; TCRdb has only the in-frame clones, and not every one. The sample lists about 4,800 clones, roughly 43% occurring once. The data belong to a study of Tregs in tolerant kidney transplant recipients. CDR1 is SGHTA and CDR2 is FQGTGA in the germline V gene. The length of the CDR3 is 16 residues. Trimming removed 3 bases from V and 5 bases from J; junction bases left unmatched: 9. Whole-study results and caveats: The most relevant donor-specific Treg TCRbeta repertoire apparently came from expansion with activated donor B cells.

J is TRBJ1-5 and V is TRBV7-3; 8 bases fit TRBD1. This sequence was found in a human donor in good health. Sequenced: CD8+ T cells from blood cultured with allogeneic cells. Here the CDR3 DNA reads TGTGCCAGCAGCTTTCGGACAGGGAGGGCTGATCAGCCCCAGCATTTT. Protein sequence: CASSFRTGRADQPQHF.